This T cell receptor (beta chain) came from a study of blood T cell repertoires in COVID-19. Study as a whole: Material from acute and convalescent COVID-19 was sourced from the United States, Italy and Spain. T cells, B-cell-depleted T cells, or PBMCs supplied cDNA or gDNA.

Assay used: immunoSEQ multiplex PCR; TCRdb lists only in-frame clones, some missing. The sample carries under 300,000 clones, around 81% recorded once. The CDR3 contains 16 residues. This sequence joins TRBV21-1 and TRBJ2-5; the DNA was not compared with TRBD1, the D call given in the table. TRBV21-1 is labeled a pseudogene. The sample was PBMCs or T cells enriched from blood (not recorded which). This TCR came from a man aged 50-59 years who had recovered from COVID-19. CDR3 nucleotides: TGTGCCAGCAGCAAAGTAAGGGGGCAGAAGCAAGAGACCCAGTACTTC. This gives the protein CASSKVRGQKQETQYF.